The rows below give T cell receptor beta chains drawn from one sample of a study of blood T cells in healthy people across ages. MiXCR, run by TCRdb on the 5' RACE reads, gives a single entry per CDR3 protein. The sample holds about 780,000 distinct CDR3 sequences, roughly 46% seen once. The sample consisted of blood. The receptors here all came from an elderly man in good health. CDR3s include the opening cysteine and the closing phenylalanine or tryptophan. Each record gives: clone size, V gene, J gene, D gene, CDR3 protein, CDR3 DNA. D genes are given only for firm matches. The size entry is marked missing in some rows and otherwise reads once, few, many or a size class.

clone size: -; V gene: TRBV24-1; J gene: TRBJ2-1; D gene: -; CDR3 protein: CATSDLNMGTLRNEQFF; CDR3 DNA: TGTGCCACCAGTGATTTGAATATGGGGACACTTCGGAATGAGCAGTTCTTC
clone size: -; V gene: TRBV24-1; J gene: TRBJ2-7; D gene: -; CDR3 protein: CATSDVDRTYEQYF; CDR3 DNA: TGTGCCACCAGTGATGTCGACAGGACCTACGAGCAGTACTTC
clone size: -; V gene: TRBV4-2; J gene: TRBJ2-1; D gene: -; CDR3 protein: CASSQEAGPSYNEQFF; CDR3 DNA: TGTGCCAGCAGCCAAGAAGCTGGGCCCTCCTACAATGAGCAGTTCTTC
clone size: -; V gene: TRBV7-6; J gene: TRBJ2-7; D gene: -; CDR3 protein: CASSQFTGLSYEQYF; CDR3 DNA: TGTGCCAGCAGCCAGTTTACGGGGCTCTCCTACGAGCAGTACTTC
clone size: few; V gene: TRBV5-1; J gene: TRBJ2-7; D gene: -; CDR3 protein: CASSPGGVLTEQYF; CDR3 DNA: TGCGCCAGCAGCCCAGGGGGGGTTTTGACCGAGCAGTACTTC
clone size: many; V gene: TRBV6-5; J gene: TRBJ2-7; D gene: TRBD1; CDR3 protein: CASSRPPGQGIAYEQYF; CDR3 DNA: TGTGCCAGCAGCCGACCGCCGGGACAGGGGATAGCCTACGAGCAGTACTTC
clone size: -; V gene: TRBV20-1; J gene: TRBJ1-4; D gene: TRBD1; CDR3 protein: CSAARQGRSEKLFF; CDR3 DNA: TGCAGTGCAGCAAGACAGGGTAGGAGTGAAAAACTGTTTTTT
clone size: many; V gene: TRBV20-1; J gene: TRBJ1-2; D gene: TRBD1; CDR3 protein: CSARHDRGGIELGYTF; CDR3 DNA: TGCAGTGCCAGACACGACAGGGGTGGAATTGAGTTAGGCTACACCTTC
clone size: -; V gene: TRBV6-2/TRBV6-3; J gene: TRBJ2-2; D gene: TRBD2; CDR3 protein: CASSSGLVGTAGELFF; CDR3 DNA: TGTGCCAGCAGCTCCGGACTAGTGGGTACCGCCGGGGAGCTGTTTTTT
clone size: -; V gene: TRBV12-3/TRBV12-4; J gene: TRBJ2-3; D gene: TRBD2; CDR3 protein: CAIERGWRVDTQYF; CDR3 DNA: TGTGCCATTGAGCGGGGGTGGAGGGTGGATACGCAGTATTTT
clone size: -; V gene: TRBV20-1; J gene: TRBJ1-6; D gene: -; CDR3 protein: CSASPGGSYNSPLHF; CDR3 DNA: TGCAGTGCTAGTCCTGGTGGGTCCTATAATTCACCCCTCCACTTT
clone size: -; V gene: TRBV5-1; J gene: TRBJ2-7; D gene: TRBD1; CDR3 protein: CASSLGGQIYEQYF; CDR3 DNA: TGCGCCAGCAGCTTGGGGGGACAGATCTACGAGCAGTACTTC
clone size: few; V gene: TRBV29-1; J gene: TRBJ2-3; D gene: -; CDR3 protein: CSVEDRPSRPTDTQYF; CDR3 DNA: TGCAGCGTTGAAGATAGACCCTCCAGACCCACAGATACGCAGTATTTT
clone size: few; V gene: TRBV7-2; J gene: TRBJ2-3; D gene: -; CDR3 protein: CASSRTLGGGDTDTQYF; CDR3 DNA: TGTGCCAGCAGCCGCACCCTCGGTGGAGGGGACACAGATACGCAGTATTTT
clone size: -; V gene: TRBV13; J gene: TRBJ2-6; D gene: TRBD1; CDR3 protein: CASSSQGSGANILTF; CDR3 DNA: TGTGCCAGCAGCTCACAGGGGTCTGGGGCCAACATCCTGACTTTC
clone size: -; V gene: TRBV14; J gene: TRBJ1-2; D gene: -; CDR3 protein: CASSQNRAVGGYTF; CDR3 DNA: TGTGCCAGCAGCCAGAACAGGGCGGTCGGCGGCTACACCTTC
clone size: -; V gene: TRBV29-1; J gene: TRBJ2-3; D gene: -; CDR3 protein: CSVESWEYTDTQYF; CDR3 DNA: TGCAGCGTTGAGTCCTGGGAGTACACAGATACGCAGTATTTT
clone size: -; V gene: TRBV25-1; J gene: TRBJ2-5; D gene: -; CDR3 protein: CASSGGFRSETQYF; CDR3 DNA: TGTGCCAGCAGTGGGGGTTTTCGATCGGAGACCCAGTACTTC
clone size: few; V gene: TRBV28; J gene: TRBJ2-7; D gene: TRBD2; CDR3 protein: CASRTTSPPYEQYF; CDR3 DNA: TGTGCCAGCAGGACGACTAGCCCGCCCTACGAGCAGTACTTC
clone size: -; V gene: TRBV9; J gene: TRBJ1-5; D gene: -; CDR3 protein: CASSVTGYGQPQHF; CDR3 DNA: TGTGCCAGCAGCGTAACAGGGTACGGCCAGCCCCAGCATTTT
clone size: many; V gene: TRBV7-2; J gene: TRBJ2-5; D gene: -; CDR3 protein: CASSLVQGETQYF; CDR3 DNA: TGTGCCAGCAGCTTAGTGCAGGGGGAGACCCAGTACTTC
clone size: -; V gene: TRBV4-2; J gene: TRBJ2-2; D gene: TRBD2; CDR3 protein: CASSQGGLAGLNTGELFF; CDR3 DNA: TGTGCCAGCAGCCAAGGGGGACTAGCGGGGTTGAACACCGGGGAGCTGTTTTTT
clone size: -; V gene: TRBV20-1; J gene: TRBJ2-1; D gene: TRBD2; CDR3 protein: CSASWAGGYNEQFF; CDR3 DNA: TGCAGTGCTAGTTGGGCGGGAGGGTACAATGAGCAGTTCTTC
clone size: -; V gene: TRBV20-1; J gene: TRBJ2-1; D gene: -; CDR3 protein: CSAAHGPNYNEQFF; CDR3 DNA: TGCAGTGCTGCCCACGGACCTAACTACAATGAGCAGTTCTTC
clone size: -; V gene: TRBV4-2; J gene: TRBJ2-3; D gene: TRBD2; CDR3 protein: CASSQEFGAGGEDTQYF; CDR3 DNA: TGTGCCAGCAGCCAAGAGTTCGGAGCGGGAGGGGAAGATACGCAGTATTTT
clone size: -; V gene: TRBV6-5; J gene: TRBJ1-4; D gene: -; CDR3 protein: CASSFGTANEKLFF; CDR3 DNA: TGTGCCAGCAGTTTCGGGACTGCCAATGAAAAACTGTTTTTT
clone size: -; V gene: TRBV4-3; J gene: TRBJ2-1; D gene: TRBD2; CDR3 protein: CASSEGLGGHEQFF; CDR3 DNA: TGCGCCAGCAGCGAGGGACTAGGGGGACATGAGCAGTTCTTC
clone size: few; V gene: TRBV15; J gene: TRBJ1-4; D gene: -; CDR3 protein: CATSRTVEKLFF; CDR3 DNA: TGTGCCACCAGCAGAACAGTAGAAAAACTGTTTTTT
clone size: -; V gene: TRBV10-3; J gene: TRBJ2-3; D gene: TRBD2; CDR3 protein: CAISESASGGPPGTQYF; CDR3 DNA: TGTGCCATCAGTGAGTCAGCTAGCGGGGGTCCACCGGGTACGCAGTATTTT
clone size: many; V gene: TRBV5-1; J gene: TRBJ2-1; D gene: -; CDR3 protein: CASSLGQPLNEQFF; CDR3 DNA: TGCGCCAGCAGCTTGGGTCAGCCATTAAATGAGCAGTTCTTC
clone size: -; V gene: TRBV29-1; J gene: TRBJ2-1; D gene: -; CDR3 protein: CSVENRGTEQFF; CDR3 DNA: TGCAGCGTTGAAAACCGGGGAACTGAGCAGTTCTTC
clone size: -; V gene: TRBV9; J gene: TRBJ2-5; D gene: -; CDR3 protein: CASSSVGEETQYF; CDR3 DNA: TGTGCCAGCAGCTCGGTAGGGGAAGAGACCCAGTACTTC
clone size: -; V gene: TRBV5-6; J gene: TRBJ2-4; D gene: TRBD1; CDR3 protein: CASSFGTGLAKNIQYF; CDR3 DNA: TGTGCCAGCAGCTTCGGGACAGGCCTAGCCAAAAACATTCAGTACTTC
clone size: once; V gene: TRBV29-1; J gene: TRBJ2-5; D gene: -; CDR3 protein: CSVAKGLRETQYF; CDR3 DNA: TGCAGCGTCGCAAAGGGATTGCGGGAGACCCAGTACTTC
clone size: -; V gene: TRBV5-6; J gene: TRBJ2-1; D gene: TRBD2; CDR3 protein: CASSENGRTDEQFF; CDR3 DNA: TGTGCCAGCAGCGAGAACGGGAGGACGGATGAGCAGTTCTTC
clone size: few; V gene: TRBV29-1; J gene: TRBJ2-1; D gene: -; CDR3 protein: CSVESENEQFF; CDR3 DNA: TGCAGCGTTGAATCGGAGAATGAGCAGTTCTTC
clone size: -; V gene: TRBV15; J gene: TRBJ2-3; D gene: -; CDR3 protein: CATSRDSGRDTQYF; CDR3 DNA: TGTGCCACCAGCAGAGATTCAGGTAGAGATACGCAGTATTTT
clone size: -; V gene: TRBV27; J gene: TRBJ2-1; D gene: -; CDR3 protein: CASSSNREWWGNEQFF; CDR3 DNA: TGTGCCAGCAGTTCCAACAGGGAGTGGTGGGGCAATGAGCAGTTCTTC
clone size: -; V gene: TRBV6-1; J gene: TRBJ2-1; D gene: TRBD2; CDR3 protein: CASSGTSGRASIFSSYNEQFF; CDR3 DNA: TGTGCCAGCAGTGGGACTAGCGGGAGGGCTTCGATTTTCAGCTCCTACAATGAGCAGTTCTTC
clone size: -; V gene: TRBV4-2; J gene: TRBJ2-7; D gene: -; CDR3 protein: CASSQGYNAYNEQYF; CDR3 DNA: TGTGCCAGCAGCCAAGGTTACAACGCCTACAATGAGCAGTACTTC
clone size: -; V gene: TRBV5-1; J gene: TRBJ2-3; D gene: -; CDR3 protein: CASSWESRGNTQYF; CDR3 DNA: TGCGCCAGCAGCTGGGAGTCTCGAGGGAATACGCAGTATTTT
clone size: few; V gene: TRBV7-2; J gene: TRBJ2-2; D gene: TRBD2; CDR3 protein: CASSPQGLAGGELFF; CDR3 DNA: TGTGCCAGCAGCCCCCAGGGACTAGCGGGAGGGGAGCTGTTTTTT
clone size: -; V gene: TRBV7-9; J gene: TRBJ2-1; D gene: TRBD2; CDR3 protein: CASNLGASGGLRNEQFF; CDR3 DNA: TGTGCCAGCAACCTAGGCGCTAGCGGGGGTTTAAGGAATGAGCAGTTCTTC
clone size: -; V gene: TRBV5-1; J gene: TRBJ2-7; D gene: -; CDR3 protein: CASSLDRVDYEQYF; CDR3 DNA: TGCGCCAGCAGCTTGGACAGGGTTGATTACGAGCAGTACTTC